This TCR beta chain was found in a study of T-cell memory formation after mild COVID-19. Whole-study results and caveats: A subset of responding clones appeared in pre-infection memory, suggesting cross-reactive memory joined. Chiefly within CM and EM were the contracting CD4+ clones; CD8+ ones were within EMRA.

5'RACE with constant-segment primers yielded barcoded, UMI-tagged TCR alpha and TCR beta cDNA libraries. A single record per CDR3 protein comes from TCRdb applying MiXCR to the 5' RACE reads. The table records 200,000 to 300,000 distinct CDR3 sequences, approximately 15% of them present only once. This clonotype appeared a few times. Its matching antigen is unknown. Looked up from germline, CDR1 is KGHDR and CDR2 is SFDVKD. Trimming took 10 bases from V and 1 from J, leaving 14 bases between them. The CDR3 length is 14 residues. The chain links TRBV24-1 to TRBJ2-3; perhaps TRBD1 as D (6 bases). The sequenced material came from PBMCs or a T cell subset sorted from them (not recorded which). This clonotype originated in a man between 18 and 29 years old who had mild COVID-19 (a few samples of this study predate the infection). Cell type and time point are not known. The CDR3 DNA reads TGTGCCACAGCTCCGGGACAACGCACAGATACGCAGTATTTT. It specifies CATAPGQRTDTQYF.